This T cell receptor beta chain came from a study of T cell responses to AZD1222 COVID-19 vaccine. Findings and limits, study-wide: Receipt of two AZD1222 doses was followed by a rise in Spike-specific TCR breadth and depth. Regions left unmutated in variants are reportedly the target of nearly half of spike-specific TCRs.

Assay: immunoSEQ multiplex PCR; the TCRdb copy retains only in-frame clones and omits some. This repertoire shows approximately 150,000 clones, 75% to 95% found once; its top ten account for under 4%. A remark on this clone: The antigen is unknown.

Second-dose schedules of about 4 or about 12 weeks were combined. V gave up 1 base and J gave up 6 bases, with 10 bases separating them. The CDR3 loop spans 14 amino acids. In germline, CDR1 is SGHAT, CDR2 FQNNGV. The sequence was obtained from an adult who received the AZD1222 COVID-19 vaccine. The chain is built from TRBV11-2 and TRBJ1-5; the D gene is possibly TRBD1 (6 bases). The sample in question was peripheral blood, obtained 28 days after the second AZD1222 dose. The DNA of the CDR3 is TGTGCCAGCAGCTTAGGCCAGGGGAGTCAGCCCCAGCATTTT. Amino acid sequence: CASSLGQGSQPQHF.